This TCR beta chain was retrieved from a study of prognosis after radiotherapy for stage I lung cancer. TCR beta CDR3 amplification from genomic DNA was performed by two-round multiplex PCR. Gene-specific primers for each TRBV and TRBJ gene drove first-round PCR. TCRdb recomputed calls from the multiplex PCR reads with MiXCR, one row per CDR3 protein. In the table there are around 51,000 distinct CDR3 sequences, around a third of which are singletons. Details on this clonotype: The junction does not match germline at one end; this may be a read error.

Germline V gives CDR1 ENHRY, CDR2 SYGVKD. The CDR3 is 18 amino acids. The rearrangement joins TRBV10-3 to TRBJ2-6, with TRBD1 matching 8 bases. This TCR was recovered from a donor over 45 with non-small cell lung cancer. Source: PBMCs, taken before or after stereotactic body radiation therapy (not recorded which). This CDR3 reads CASSLGDRYLSVANVLTF. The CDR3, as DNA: TGTGCCAGCTCATTGGGGGACAGGTACCTCTCTGTGGCCAACGTCCTGACTTTC.